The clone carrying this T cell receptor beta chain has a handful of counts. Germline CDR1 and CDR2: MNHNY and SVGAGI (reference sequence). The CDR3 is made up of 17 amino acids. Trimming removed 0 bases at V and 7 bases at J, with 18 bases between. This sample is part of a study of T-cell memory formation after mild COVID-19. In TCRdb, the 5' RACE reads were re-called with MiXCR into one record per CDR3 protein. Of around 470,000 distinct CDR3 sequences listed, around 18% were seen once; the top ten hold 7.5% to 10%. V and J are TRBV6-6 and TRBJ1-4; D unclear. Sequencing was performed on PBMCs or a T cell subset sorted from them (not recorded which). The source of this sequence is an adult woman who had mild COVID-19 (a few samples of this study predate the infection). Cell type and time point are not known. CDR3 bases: TGTGCCAGCAGTTACTCGGGCAGAGCCGTGGAATCTGAAAAACTGTTTTTT. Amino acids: CASSYSGRAVESEKLFF.